The next 15 T cell receptor beta chains were all read from a single sample in a study of cytomegalovirus exposure and HLA in healthy donors. Primers included in the PCR were 60 Vbeta and 13 Jbeta primers. Clones were sequenced by immunoSEQ multiplex PCR, and TCRdb holds only the in-frame ones, with some missing. There are under 200,000 clones in the sample; 60% to 85% occur only once, and more than 2% lies in the top ten. Sample: PBMCs. The receptor source for this set is a man aged 45-60 years in good health and CMV-seropositive.

CDR3 sequence: CASSFGAGMGGELFF. The DNA of the CDR3 is TGTGCCAGCAGTTTTGGAGCGGGGATGGGCGGGGAGCTGTTTTTT. The V gene is TRBV27, the J gene TRBJ2-2; 7 nucleotides align to TRBD2. CDR1 MNHEY and CDR2 SMNVEV come from the germline V gene (reference sequence). CDR3 length: 15 amino acids. The V and J ends lost 3 bases and 7 bases, in that order; junction bases with no gene match: 8.

This clone was seen only a few times. The gene calls are TRBV7-2 and TRBJ2-7, with 7 positions matching TRBD1. Per the germline V gene, CDR1 is SGHTA and CDR2 is FQGNSA. Germline trimming cut 3 bases from V and 2 bases from J; bases unmatched to any gene: 4. CDR3 length: 14 amino acids. CDR3 region: CASSFVGTAYEQYF. The CDR3 DNA is TGTGCCAGCAGCTTTGTTGGGACAGCCTACGAGCAGTACTTC.

This chain joins TRBV6-1 and TRBJ2-3; TRBD2 aligns across 8 bases. The germline V gene encodes CDR1 MNHNS and CDR2 SASEGT. The CDR3 is 15 residues long. Trimming at V came to 2 bases and at J to 2 bases, leaving 3 bases not matched to a gene. The CDR3 nucleotides are TGTGCCAGCAGTGAACCCGGGGGGGACACAGATACGCAGTATTTT. It is translated as CASSEPGGDTDTQYF.

This clone has a handful of counts. This chain links TRBV27 with TRBJ1-2; 7 bases align to TRBD1. Unmatched junction bases numbered 8, after V lost 6 bases and J lost 1 base. Germline V gene sequence: CDR1 MNHEY, CDR2 SMNVEV (reference sequence). The CDR3 spans 15 residues. DNA for the CDR3: TGTGCCAGCAGCAGGGGACAGCGGTATAACTATGGCTACACCTTC. Its protein is CASSRGQRYNYGYTF.

J is TRBJ2-5 and V is TRBV11-2; 9 bases match TRBD2. In germline, CDR1 is SGHAT, CDR2 FQNNGV. Trimming took 8 bases from V and 2 from J; bases not matched to a gene: 9. The CDR3 runs to 15 residues. The CDR3, as DNA: TGTGCCAGCTCTCCGACTAGCGGTCCGCAAGAGACCCAGTACTTC. Residues: CASSPTSGPQETQYF.

The rearrangement joins TRBV9 to TRBJ2-3, with 8 bases lining up with TRBD2. CDR1 is SGDLS and CDR2 is YYNGEE in the germline V gene. The V segment lost 0 bases and the J segment 2 bases; nucleotides outside the gene matches: 5. The CDR3 has 16 amino acids. The CDR3 is CASSVGSGGLTDTQYF. CDR3 coding DNA: TGTGCCAGCAGCGTAGGAAGCGGGGGCCTCACAGATACGCAGTATTTT.

The chain recombines TRBV4-2 with TRBJ2-7, with 10 nucleotides matching TRBD2. From germline, CDR1 is LGHNA and CDR2 YNFKEQ. The CDR3 loop spans 15 amino acids. After removal of 1 base from V and 2 bases from J, the junction contained 2 bases not matched to a gene. CDR3 sequence (DNA): TGTGCCAGCAGCCAAGGACTAGCGGGTACCTACGAGCAGTACTTC. The encoded protein is CASSQGLAGTYEQYF.

This chain links TRBV2 with TRBJ1-2, with TRBD1 identical over 8 bases. The CDR3 extends over 15 amino acids. Trimming at V came to 4 bases and at J to 6 bases, leaving 10 bases not matched to a gene. Germline V gene sequence: CDR1 SNHLY, CDR2 FYNNEI. In nucleotides, the CDR3 is TGTGCCAGCAGTGTAAATCCAGGGGGCGGAGATGGCTACACCTTC. This gives the protein CASSVNPGGGDGYTF.

The CDR3 sequence is CASSFGTITEAFF. CDR3 nucleotides: TGTGCCAGCAGTTTCGGGACTATCACTGAAGCTTTCTTT. This chain uses TRBV5-6 with TRBJ1-1; the D gene is possibly TRBD1 (5 bases). CDR1 and CDR2 from the germline V gene are SGHDT and YYEEEE. The CDR3 consists of 13 residues. With 5 bases removed from V and 4 bases from J, the gap between germline ends came to 12 bases.

This clone has only a few counts. The CDR3 protein is CASSRMEPGLAYYEQYF. As DNA, the CDR3 is TGCGCCAGCAGCCGAATGGAGCCGGGTCTCGCATATTACGAGCAGTACTTC. The genes are TRBV4-1 and TRBJ2-7; D is uncertain. From germline, CDR1 is MGHRA and CDR2 YSYEKL. Trimming removed 4 bases at V and 4 bases at J, with 23 bases between. CDR3 length: 17 residues.

J is TRBJ2-7 and V is TRBV7-6, with 8 bases lining up with TRBD1. V was clipped by 4 bases and J by 2 bases; unmatched bases: 13. The CDR3 length is 17 residues. CDR1 and CDR2 (germline): SGHVS, FNYEAQ. CDR3 sequence: CASSYYLRQGSPYEQYF. CDR3 DNA: TGTGCCAGCAGCTACTACCTTCGACAGGGGAGTCCCTACGAGCAGTACTTC. Combining the CDR3 with reference TRBV7-6 and TRBJ2-7 gives the whole variable domain GAGVSQSPRYKVTKRGQDVALRCDPISGHVSLYWYRQALGQGPEFLTYFNYEAQQDKSGLPNDRFSAERPEGSISTLTIQRTEQRDSAMYRCASSYYLRQGSPYEQYFGPGTRLTVT.

The chain links TRBV5-6 to TRBJ2-5; D is ambiguous. Germline CDR1 reads SGHDT; CDR2 reads YYEEEE. The CDR3 covers 13 residues. The germline V and J ends were trimmed by 0 bases and 5 bases, with 8 bases remaining between them. CDR3: CASSLAQAETQYF. The CDR3 DNA reads as TGTGCCAGCAGCTTGGCGCAGGCGGAGACCCAGTACTTC.

The rearrangement links TRBV5-1 to TRBJ1-1, with TRBD1 matching over 7 bases. The length of the CDR3 is 15 residues. V lost 4 bases and J lost 0; bases outside the gene matches: 6. CDR1 and CDR2 from the germline V gene are SGHRS and YFSETQ. CDR3 in amino acids: CASSARQGVNTEAFF. The DNA for the CDR3 is TGCGCCAGCAGCGCCAGACAGGGAGTGAACACTGAAGCTTTCTTT. Full variable domain (remainder filled in from reference TRBV5-1 and TRBJ1-1): KAGVTQTPRYLIKTRGQQVTLSCSPISGHRSVSWYQQTPGQGLQFLFEYFSETQRNKGNFPGRFSGRQFSNSRSEMNVSTLELGDSALYLCASSARQGVNTEAFFGQGTRLTVV.

This chain links TRBV2 with TRBJ1-1; TRBD1 might be the D (5 bases). The CDR3 loop spans 15 amino acids. Germline-derived CDR1 and CDR2 are SNHLY and FYNNEI. Trimming cost V 8 bases and J 1 base, with 17 bases left between them. Written as DNA, the CDR3 is TGTGCCAGCTCCGCTCAAGGGAGGGGGAACACTGAAGCTTTCTTT. This sequence encodes CASSAQGRGNTEAFF.

V gene TRBV4-1 combines with J gene TRBJ1-6; the match to TRBD1 covers 9 bases. Germline V gene data show CDR1 as MGHRA and CDR2 as YSYEKL. The trim removed 8 bases at V and 8 bases at J, leaving 4 bases unmatched. The CDR3 has 13 amino acids. The CDR3 bases are TGCGCCAGCGGAGACAGGGGGGATTCACCCCTCCACTTT. As protein: CASGDRGDSPLHF.